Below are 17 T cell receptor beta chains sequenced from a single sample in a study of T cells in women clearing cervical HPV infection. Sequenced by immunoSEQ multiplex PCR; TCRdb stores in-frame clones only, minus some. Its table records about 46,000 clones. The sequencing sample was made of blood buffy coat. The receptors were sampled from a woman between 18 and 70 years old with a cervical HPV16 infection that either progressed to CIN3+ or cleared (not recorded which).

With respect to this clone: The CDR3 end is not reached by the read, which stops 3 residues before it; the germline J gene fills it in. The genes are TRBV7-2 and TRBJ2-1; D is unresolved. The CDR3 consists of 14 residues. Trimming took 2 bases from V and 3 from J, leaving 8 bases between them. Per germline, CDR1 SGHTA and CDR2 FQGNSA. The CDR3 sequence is CASSLPGLYNEQFF. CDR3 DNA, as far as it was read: TGTGCCAGCAGCTTACCGGGTCTCTACAATGAG.

CDR3 protein: CASRRTAPGELFF. The sequenced part of the CDR3 DNA is TGTGCCAGCAGACGAACTGCGCCCGGGGAG. V gene TRBV6-8 combines with J gene TRBJ2-2; D is uncertain. The sequenced fragment ends 3 residues before the CDR3 boundary, so the rest is inferred from the germline J gene. The CDR3 spans 13 residues. V was pared by 6 bases and J by 6 bases, with 11 bases between. The germline V gene has CDR1 MNHGY and CDR2 SAAAGT.

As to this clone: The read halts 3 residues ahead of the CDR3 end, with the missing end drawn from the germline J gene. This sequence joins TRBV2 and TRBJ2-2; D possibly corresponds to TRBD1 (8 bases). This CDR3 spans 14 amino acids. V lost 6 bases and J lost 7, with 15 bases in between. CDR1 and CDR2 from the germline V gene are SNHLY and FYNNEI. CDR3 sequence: CASRVTGEGGELFF. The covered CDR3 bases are TGTGCCAGCAGAGTGACAGGGGAGGGCGGGGAG. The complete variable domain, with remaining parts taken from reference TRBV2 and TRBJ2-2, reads EPEVTQTPSHQVTQMGQEVILRCVPISNHLYFYWYRQILGQKVEFLVSFYNNEISEKSEIFDDQFSVERPDGSNFTLKIRSTKLEDSAMYFCASRVTGEGGELFFGEGSRLTVL.

The CDR3 reads CAWSDPGGLGTEAFF. Partial CDR3 DNA: TGTGCCTGGAGCGATCCAGGAGGGTTAGGAACTGAA. The rearrangement joins TRBV30 to TRBJ1-1; unclear D gene. Read sequence stops 3 residues before the CDR3 end, and the germline J gene provides the missing end. The V gene's germline CDR1 is GTSNPN and CDR2 SVGIG (reference sequence). This CDR3 spans 15 amino acids. Trimming took off 3 bases at V and 5 bases at J, with 19 bases between the two ends. Full variable domain (remainder filled in from reference TRBV30 and TRBJ1-1): SQTIHQWPATLVQPVGSPLSLECTVEGTSNPNLYWYRQAAGRGLQLLFYSVGIGQISSEVPQNLSASRPQDRQFILSSKKLLLSDSGFYLCAWSDPGGLGTEAFFGQGTRLTVV.

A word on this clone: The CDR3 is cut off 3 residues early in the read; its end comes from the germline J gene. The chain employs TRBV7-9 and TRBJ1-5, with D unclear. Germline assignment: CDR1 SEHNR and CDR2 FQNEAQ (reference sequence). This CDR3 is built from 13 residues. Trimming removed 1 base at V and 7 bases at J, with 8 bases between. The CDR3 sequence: CASSLVIGQPQHF. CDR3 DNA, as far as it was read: TGTGCCAGCAGCTTAGTAATAGGGCAGCCC.

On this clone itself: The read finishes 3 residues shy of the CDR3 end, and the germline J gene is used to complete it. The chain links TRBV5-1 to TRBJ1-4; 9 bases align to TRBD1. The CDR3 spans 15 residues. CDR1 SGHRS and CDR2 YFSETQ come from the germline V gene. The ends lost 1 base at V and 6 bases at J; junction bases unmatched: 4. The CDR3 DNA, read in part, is TGCGCCAGCAGCTTGTTAGGGACAGGGTATGAAAAA. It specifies CASSLLGTGYEK. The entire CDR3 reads CASSLLGTGYEKLFF.

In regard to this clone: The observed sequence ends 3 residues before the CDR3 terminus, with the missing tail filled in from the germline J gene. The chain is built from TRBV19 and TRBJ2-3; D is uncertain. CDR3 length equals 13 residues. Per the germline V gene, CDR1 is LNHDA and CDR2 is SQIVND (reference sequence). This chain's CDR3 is CASSIDFSRAQYF. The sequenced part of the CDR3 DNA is TGTGCCAGTAGTATAGATTTTAGTAGGGCG.

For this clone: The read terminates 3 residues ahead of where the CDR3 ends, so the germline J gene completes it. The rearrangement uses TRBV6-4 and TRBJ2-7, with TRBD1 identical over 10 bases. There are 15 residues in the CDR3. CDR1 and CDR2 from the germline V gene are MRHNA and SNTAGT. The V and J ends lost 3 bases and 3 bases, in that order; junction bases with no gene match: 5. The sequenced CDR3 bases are TGTGCCAGCAGTGAATCTGGGACAGGGGACTACGAG. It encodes CASSESGTGDYE. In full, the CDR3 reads CASSESGTGDYEQYF.

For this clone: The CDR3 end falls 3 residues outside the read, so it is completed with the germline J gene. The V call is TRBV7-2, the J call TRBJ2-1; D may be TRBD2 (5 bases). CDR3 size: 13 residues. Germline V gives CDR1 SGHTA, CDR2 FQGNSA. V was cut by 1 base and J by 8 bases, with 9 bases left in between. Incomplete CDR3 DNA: TGTGCCAGCAGCTTAGACTCGGGGTATGAG. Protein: CASSLDSGYE. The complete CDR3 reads CASSLDSGYEQFF.

The CDR3 DNA, read in part, is TGCAGTGCTGGGACTAGCGGGAGAGTCGAG. Encoded protein: CSAGTSGRVE. The entire CDR3 protein reads CSAGTSGRVEQYF. The V and J genes are TRBV20-1 and TRBJ2-7; 14 nucleotides agree with TRBD2. The observed sequence ends 3 residues before the CDR3 terminus, with the missing tail filled in from the germline J gene. The CDR3 has 13 amino acids. CDR1 DFQATT and CDR2 SNEGSKA come from the germline V gene (reference sequence). V trimming: 5 bases; J trimming: 6 bases; junction bases outside the gene matches: 3.

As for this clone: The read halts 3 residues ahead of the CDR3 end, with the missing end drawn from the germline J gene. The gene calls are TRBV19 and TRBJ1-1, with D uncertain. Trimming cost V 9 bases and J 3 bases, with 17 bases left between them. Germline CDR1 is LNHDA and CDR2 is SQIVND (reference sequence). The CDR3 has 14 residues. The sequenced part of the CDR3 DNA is TGTGCCAGCCACGAGGGCCTTGTCTACACTGAA. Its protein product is CASHEGLVYTE. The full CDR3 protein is CASHEGLVYTEAFF.

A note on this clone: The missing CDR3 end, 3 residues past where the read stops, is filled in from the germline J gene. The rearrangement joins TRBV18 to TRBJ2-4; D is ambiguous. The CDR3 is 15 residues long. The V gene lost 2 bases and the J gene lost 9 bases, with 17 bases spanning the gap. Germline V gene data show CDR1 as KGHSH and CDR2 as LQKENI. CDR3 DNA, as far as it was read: TGTGCCAGCTCACCATCGGAAGCTAGTCTCGGCATT. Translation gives CASSPSEASLGI. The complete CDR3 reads CASSPSEASLGIQYF.

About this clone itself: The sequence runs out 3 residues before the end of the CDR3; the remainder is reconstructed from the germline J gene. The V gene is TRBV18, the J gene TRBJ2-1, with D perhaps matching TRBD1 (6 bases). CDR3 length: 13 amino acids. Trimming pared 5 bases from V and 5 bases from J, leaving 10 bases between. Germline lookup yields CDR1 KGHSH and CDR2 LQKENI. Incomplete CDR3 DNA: TGTGCCAGCTCATCGGGACAAAACAATGAG. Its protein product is CASSSGQNNE. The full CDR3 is CASSSGQNNEQFF.

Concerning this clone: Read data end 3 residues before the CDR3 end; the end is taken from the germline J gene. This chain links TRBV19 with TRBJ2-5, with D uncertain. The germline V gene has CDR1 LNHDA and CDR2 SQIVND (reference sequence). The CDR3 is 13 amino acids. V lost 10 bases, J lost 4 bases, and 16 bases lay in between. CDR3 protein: CATEQTTGETQYF. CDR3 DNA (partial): TGTGCCACTGAGCAAACTACGGGAGAGACC.

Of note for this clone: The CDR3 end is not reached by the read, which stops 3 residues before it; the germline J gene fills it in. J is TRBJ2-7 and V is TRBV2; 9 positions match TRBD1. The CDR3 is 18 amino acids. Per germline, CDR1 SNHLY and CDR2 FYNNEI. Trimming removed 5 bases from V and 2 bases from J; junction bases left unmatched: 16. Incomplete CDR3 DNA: TGTGCCAGCAGTCCTAGAACAGGGGGCCAAATTATCACCTACGAG. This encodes CASSPRTGGQIITYE. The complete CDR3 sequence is CASSPRTGGQIITYEQYF.

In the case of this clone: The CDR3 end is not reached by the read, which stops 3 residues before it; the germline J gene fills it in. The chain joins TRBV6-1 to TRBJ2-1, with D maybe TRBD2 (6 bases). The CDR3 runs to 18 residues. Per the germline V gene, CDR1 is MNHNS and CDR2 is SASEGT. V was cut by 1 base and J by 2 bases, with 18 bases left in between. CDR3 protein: CASSEESWYSGTYNEQFF. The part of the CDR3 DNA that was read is TGTGCCAGCAGTGAAGAGTCGTGGTATAGCGGTACCTACAATGAG.

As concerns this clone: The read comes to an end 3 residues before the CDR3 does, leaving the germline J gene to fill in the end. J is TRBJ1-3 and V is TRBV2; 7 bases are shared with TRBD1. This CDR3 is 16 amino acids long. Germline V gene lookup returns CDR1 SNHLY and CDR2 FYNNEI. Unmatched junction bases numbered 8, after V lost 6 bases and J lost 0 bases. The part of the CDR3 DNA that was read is TGTGCCAGCAGGCGCGACAGGGCTAGCTCTGGAAACACC. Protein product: CASRRDRASSGNT. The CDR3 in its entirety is CASRRDRASSGNTIYF.